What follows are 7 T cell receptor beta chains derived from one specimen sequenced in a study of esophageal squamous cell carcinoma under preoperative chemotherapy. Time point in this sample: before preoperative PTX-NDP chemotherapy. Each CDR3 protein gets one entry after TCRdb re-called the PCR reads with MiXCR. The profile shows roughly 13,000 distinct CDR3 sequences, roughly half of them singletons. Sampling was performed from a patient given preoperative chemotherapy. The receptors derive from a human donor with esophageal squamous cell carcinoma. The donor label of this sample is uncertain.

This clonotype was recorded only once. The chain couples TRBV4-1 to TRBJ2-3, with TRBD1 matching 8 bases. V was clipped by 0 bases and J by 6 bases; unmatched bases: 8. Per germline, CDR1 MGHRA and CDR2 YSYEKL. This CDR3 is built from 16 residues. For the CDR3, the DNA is TGCGCCAGCAGCCAAGAGACAGGGGTCCACGGGGATACGCAGTATTTT. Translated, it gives CASSQETGVHGDTQYF.

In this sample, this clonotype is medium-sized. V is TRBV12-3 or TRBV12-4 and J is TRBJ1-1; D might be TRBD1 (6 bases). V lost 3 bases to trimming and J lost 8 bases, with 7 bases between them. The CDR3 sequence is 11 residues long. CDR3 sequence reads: CASSFDREAFF. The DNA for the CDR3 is TGTGCCAGCAGTTTTGACAGGGAAGCTTTCTTT.

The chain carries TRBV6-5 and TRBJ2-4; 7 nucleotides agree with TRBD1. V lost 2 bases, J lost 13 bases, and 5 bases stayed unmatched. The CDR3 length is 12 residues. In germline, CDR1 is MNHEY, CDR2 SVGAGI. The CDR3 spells CASSYRGQEQYF. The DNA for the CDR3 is TGTGCCAGCAGTTACAGAGGACAGGAGCAGTACTTC.

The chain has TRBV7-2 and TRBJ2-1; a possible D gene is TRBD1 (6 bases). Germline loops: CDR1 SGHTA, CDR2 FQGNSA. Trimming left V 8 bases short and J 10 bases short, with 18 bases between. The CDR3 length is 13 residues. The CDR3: CASSFRGSHEQFF. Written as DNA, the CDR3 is TGTGCCAGCTCTTTTAGGGGGTCCCACGAGCAGTTCTTC.

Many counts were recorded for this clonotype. CDR3 loop: CASSYVEGSSYEQYF. The CDR3 coding sequence is TGTGCCAGCAGTTACGTGGAGGGTAGCTCCTACGAGCAGTACTTC. The J gene is TRBJ2-5, the V gene TRBV6-5, with a weak D call TRBD2 (6 bases). Judging by the DNA end, TRBJ2-7 fits better; the J call may be wrong. Germline values: CDR1 MNHEY, CDR2 SVGAGI. The CDR3 contains 15 residues.

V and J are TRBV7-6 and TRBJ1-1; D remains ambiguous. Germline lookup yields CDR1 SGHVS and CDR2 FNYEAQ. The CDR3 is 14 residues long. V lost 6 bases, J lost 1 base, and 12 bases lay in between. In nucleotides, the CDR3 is TGTGCCAGCAGTCCCGGTGGGTCGAACACTGAAGCTTTCTTT. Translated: CASSPGGSNTEAFF.

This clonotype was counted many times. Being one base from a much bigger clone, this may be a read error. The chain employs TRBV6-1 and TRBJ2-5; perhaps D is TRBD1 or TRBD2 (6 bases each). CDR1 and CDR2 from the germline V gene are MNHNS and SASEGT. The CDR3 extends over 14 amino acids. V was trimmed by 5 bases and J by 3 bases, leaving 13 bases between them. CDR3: CASSQRGAKETQYF. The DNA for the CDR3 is TGTGCCAGCAGTCAAAGGGGGGCAAAAGAGACCCAGTACTTC.